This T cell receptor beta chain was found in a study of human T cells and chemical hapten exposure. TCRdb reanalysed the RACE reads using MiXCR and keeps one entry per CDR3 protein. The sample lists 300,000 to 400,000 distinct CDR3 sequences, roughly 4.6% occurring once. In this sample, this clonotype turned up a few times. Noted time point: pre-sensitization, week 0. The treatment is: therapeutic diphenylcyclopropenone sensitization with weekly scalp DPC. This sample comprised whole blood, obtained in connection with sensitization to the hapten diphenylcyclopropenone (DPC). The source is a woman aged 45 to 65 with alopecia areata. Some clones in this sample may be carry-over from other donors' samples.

The CDR3 region has the DNA TGTGCCAGCAGCCAGCCTTGGGGGCTTGCAACTAATGAAAAACTGTTTTTT. Its translation is CASSQPWGLATNEKLFF. V and J are TRBV3-1 and TRBJ1-4; TRBD1 is a possible D gene (6 bases). Germline V gene data show CDR1 as LGHDT and CDR2 as YNNKEL (reference sequence). CDR3 length: 17 residues. V was clipped by 3 bases and J by 0 bases, with 14 bases between them.